This is a list of T cell receptor beta chains from one sample in a study of immune aging and cytomegalovirus after organ transplant. Their antigen targets remain unknown. Via MiXCR, TCRdb re-called the single-cell sequencing reads, giving one row per CDR3 protein. The sample includes 20,000 to 25,000 distinct CDR3 sequences, roughly 36% of them seen just once. Sequenced material: CMV peptide-activated CD4+ and CD8+ T cells sorted from blood, taken at five time points, pooled. The receptor set was obtained from a female donor who had a heart transplant and CMV viremia. CDR3s leave out the opening cysteine and the closing phenylalanine or tryptophan.

V gene: TRBV28; J gene: TRBJ1-2; CDR3 protein: ASTPNEGRRFGST
V gene: TRBV12-3/TRBV12-4; J gene: TRBJ2-2; CDR3 protein: ASRRLMGSDTGELF
V gene: TRBV18; J gene: TRBJ1-1; CDR3 protein: ASSPTAGESRSNTEAF
V gene: TRBV5-1; J gene: TRBJ2-1; CDR3 protein: ASRALNEQP
V gene: TRBV12-3/TRBV12-4; J gene: TRBJ2-5; CDR3 protein: ASSLFPTEETQY
V gene: TRBV3-1; J gene: TRBJ2-5; CDR3 protein: ASSQDGGGALGGRTQY
V gene: TRBV20-1; J gene: TRBJ1-3; CDR3 protein: SATEAISGNTTY
V gene: TRBV13; J gene: TRBJ2-7; CDR3 protein: ASSLGGQGSEQY
V gene: TRBV19; J gene: TRBJ1-1; CDR3 protein: ASKVGQGGEAF
V gene: TRBV10-1; J gene: TRBJ2-1; CDR3 protein: ASSEFGGDEQF
V gene: TRBV10-3; J gene: TRBJ2-7; CDR3 protein: AISGNRISYEQY
V gene: TRBV5-4; J gene: TRBJ2-3; CDR3 protein: ASSWTSGSPDTQY